The 27 T cell receptor beta chains below all came from one sample that was sequenced in a study of OX40 agonist ivuxolimab in advanced cancers. Assay used: immunoSEQ multiplex PCR; TCRdb lists only in-frame clones, some missing. This sample yields fewer than 100,000 clones, of which roughly 89% are seen a single time; about 0.2% belongs to the top ten. This material consisted of CD4+ or CD8+ T cells sorted from blood, taken in a trial of the OX40 agonist ivuxolimab. These receptor sequences come from an adult with an advanced solid tumor such as melanoma, head and neck, liver or kidney cancer.

The chain employs TRBV27 and TRBJ2-5, with a weak D call TRBD1 (5 bases). CDR1 and CDR2 (germline): MNHEY, SMNVEV (reference sequence). The CDR3 covers 15 residues. With 4 bases removed from V and 3 bases from J, the gap between germline ends came to 15 bases. In DNA, the CDR3 is TGTGCCAGCAGTTCCCCGACAGCATGGGAAGAGACCCAGTACTTC. It encodes CASSSPTAWEETQYF.

The V call is TRBV30, the J call TRBJ1-4, with D unresolved. The ends were cut back, 3 bases at V and 0 bases at J, with 11 bases in the middle. The V gene's germline CDR1 is GTSNPN and CDR2 SVGIG (reference sequence). This CDR3 comprises 15 residues. The CDR3 DNA follows: TGTGCCTGGAGGGCCTACCCCGCAACTAATGAAAAACTGTTTTTT. It yields the protein CAWRAYPATNEKLFF.

The chain recombines TRBV11-2 with TRBJ2-1, with D unresolved. V lost 3 bases to trimming and J lost 5 bases, with 8 bases between them. The CDR3 is 13 amino acids. Germline CDR1 SGHAT, CDR2 FQNNGV. This CDR3 is CASSLERDNEQFF. DNA of the CDR3: TGTGCCAGCAGCTTGGAAAGGGACAATGAGCAGTTCTTC.

The rearrangement joins TRBV11-2 to TRBJ2-6; no definite D call. The V gene's germline CDR1 is SGHAT and CDR2 FQNNGV. This CDR3 comprises 13 residues. The V end was cut by 5 bases, the J end by 3 bases, with 5 bases between. DNA of the CDR3: TGTGCCAGCAGCCTCTATGGGGCCAACGTCCTGACTTTC. It is translated as CASSLYGANVLTF.

This clone was seen a handful of times. V and J are TRBV5-1 and TRBJ2-5; D tentatively reads TRBD1 or TRBD2 (6 bases each). CDR1 is SGHRS, CDR2 YFSETQ, per germline. The V end lost 5 bases, the J end lost 2 bases, and 19 bases lay between the germline ends. The CDR3 totals 16 residues. The CDR3 loop reads CASSRQGNRGQETQYF. Here the CDR3 DNA reads TGCGCCAGCAGTCGGCAGGGGAATCGGGGGCAAGAGACCCAGTACTTC.

The chain recombines TRBV19 with TRBJ2-2, with D tentatively TRBD1 (5 bases). CDR1 LNHDA and CDR2 SQIVND come from the germline V gene (reference sequence). The CDR3 runs to 15 residues. V was clipped by 1 base and J by 2 bases, with 8 bases between them. CDR3 in amino acids: CASSIVRTNTGELFF. CDR3 nucleotides: TGTGCCAGTAGTATAGTTCGGACAAACACCGGGGAGCTGTTTTTT.

The rearrangement links TRBV5-6 to TRBJ2-1, with 11 positions matching TRBD2. Looked up from germline, CDR1 is SGHDT and CDR2 is YYEEEE. The CDR3 is made up of 15 amino acids. With V trimmed by 4 bases and J by 2 bases, 2 bases remained unmatched. The CDR3 sequence: CASSPTSGAYNEQFF. CDR3 sequence (DNA): TGTGCCAGCAGCCCGACTAGCGGGGCCTACAATGAGCAGTTCTTC.

This chain joins TRBV7-9 and TRBJ2-3; a weak D match, TRBD1 (5 bases). This CDR3 region has 11 residues. Germline V gives CDR1 SEHNR, CDR2 FQNEAQ (reference sequence). Trimming shortened V by 5 bases and J by 10 bases, and 10 bases separated the two germline ends. The CDR3 DNA sequence: TGTGCCAGCAGCACCCAGGGCGCGCAGTATTTT. Translated: CASSTQGAQYF.

The chain has TRBV18 and TRBJ2-3; possible D gene TRBD2, 5 bases. Trimming cost V 2 bases and J 0 bases, with 9 bases left between them. The CDR3 extends over 15 amino acids. The germline gives CDR1 KGHSH, CDR2 LQKENI. CDR3 in amino acids: CASSPTRTSTDTQYF. CDR3 sequence (DNA): TGTGCCAGCTCACCAACTAGAACTAGCACAGATACGCAGTATTTT.

This CDR3 reads CASSSGSAGSETQYF. CDR3 nucleotides: TGTGCCAGCAGCTCCGGGTCAGCGGGCTCAGAGACCCAGTACTTC. V is TRBV7-9 and J is TRBJ2-5; a possible D gene is TRBD2 (6 bases). The CDR3 contains 15 residues. V lost 4 bases, J lost 4 bases, and 16 bases lay in between. Germline V gene lookup returns CDR1 SEHNR and CDR2 FQNEAQ (reference sequence). The whole variable domain, remainder taken from reference TRBV7-9 and TRBJ2-5, is DTGVSQNPRHKITKRGQNVTFRCDPISEHNRLYWYRQTLGQGPEFLTYFQNEAQLEKSRLLSDRFSAERPKGSFSTLEIQRTEQGDSAMYLCASSSGSAGSETQYFGPGTRLLVL.

The genes are TRBV28 and TRBJ1-1; no clear D. This CDR3 spans 13 amino acids. Germline V gives CDR1 MDHEN, CDR2 SYDVKM. Trimming took off 5 bases at V and 2 bases at J, with 9 bases between the two ends. Written as DNA, the CDR3 is TGTGCCAGCAGTGGTGCAGTCAACACTGAAGCTTTCTTT. Translation: CASSGAVNTEAFF.

This chain connects TRBV18 to TRBJ2-1; 7 nucleotides agree with TRBD2. This CDR3 region has 14 residues. V dropped 6 bases and J dropped 7; count of bases not matched to a gene: 9. Germline assignment: CDR1 KGHSH and CDR2 LQKENI. DNA for the CDR3: TGTGCCAGCTCGTTAGGGAGGGGCCCTAATGAGCAGTTCTTC. This gives the protein CASSLGRGPNEQFF.

The rearrangement joins TRBV7-2 to TRBJ2-3; D not resolved. Germline assignment: CDR1 SGHTA and CDR2 FQGNSA. The ends were cut back, 1 base at V and 7 bases at J, with 6 bases in the middle. The CDR3 has 12 amino acids. The CDR3 sequence: CASSLGPYTQYF. CDR3 nucleotide sequence: TGTGCCAGCAGCTTAGGGCCCTATACGCAGTATTTT.

This clone was found a few times. This sequence joins TRBV4-2 and TRBJ2-1; D uncertain. This CDR3 contains 11 residues. Germline CDR1 is LGHNA and CDR2 is YNFKEQ. The V end lost 0 bases, the J end lost 6 bases, and 0 bases lay between the germline ends. The CDR3 region is CASSQDNEQFF. Written as DNA, the CDR3 is TGTGCCAGCAGCCAAGACAATGAGCAGTTCTTC.

This chain connects TRBV19 to TRBJ1-2, with 8 nucleotides matching TRBD1. This CDR3 has 14 amino acids. Unmatched junction bases numbered 5, after V lost 0 bases and J lost 8 bases. Germline CDR1 reads LNHDA; CDR2 reads SQIVND (reference sequence). The CDR3 spells CASSIETGVGGYTF. In DNA form, the CDR3 reads TGTGCCAGTAGTATAGAGACAGGGGTTGGAGGCTACACCTTC.

The CDR3 nucleotides are TGTGCCAGCAGCCCCGCAGGGGGCACTGAAGCTTTCTTT. This encodes CASSPAGGTEAFF. This chain connects TRBV7-3 to TRBJ1-1; 7 bases match TRBD1. CDR1 and CDR2 (germline): SGHTA, FQGTGA. This CDR3 is 13 amino acids long. The V and J ends lost 5 bases and 4 bases, in that order; junction bases with no gene match: 4.

The J gene is TRBJ2-4, the V gene TRBV5-1, with no clear D. There are 13 residues in the CDR3. With 0 bases removed from V and 2 bases from J, the gap between germline ends came to 3 bases. CDR1 is SGHRS and CDR2 is YFSETQ in the germline V gene. The CDR3 DNA reads as TGCGCCAGCAGCTTGGACTCCAAAAACATTCAGTACTTC. It specifies CASSLDSKNIQYF.

This clone came up once. V gene TRBV11-2 combines with J gene TRBJ1-1, with D hard to call. V was trimmed by 6 bases and J by 1 base, leaving 9 bases between them. Germline V gene sequence: CDR1 SGHAT, CDR2 FQNNGV. The CDR3 covers 13 residues. CDR3 in amino acids: CASSALGNTEAFF. Here the CDR3 DNA reads TGTGCCAGCAGTGCCCTGGGGAACACTGAAGCTTTCTTT.

The rearrangement joins TRBV11-2 to TRBJ1-1, with D hard to call. The CDR3 runs 14 residues. Trimming stripped 1 base from V and 2 bases from J, with 8 bases between. CDR1 and CDR2 from the germline V gene are SGHAT and FQNNGV. CDR3 nucleotides: TGTGCCAGCAGCTTAGTCCTCTCAAACACTGAAGCTTTCTTT. It specifies CASSLVLSNTEAFF.

J is TRBJ1-4 and V is TRBV7-3; unclear D gene. The germline gives CDR1 SGHTA, CDR2 FQGTGA. Trimming pared 4 bases from V and 10 bases from J, leaving 13 bases between. The CDR3 totals 13 residues. This CDR3 reads CASSWVCLGKLFF. CDR3 nucleotides: TGTGCCAGCAGCTGGGTCTGTCTAGGAAAACTGTTTTTT.

The chain employs TRBV2 and TRBJ2-2; a possible D gene is TRBD1 (6 bases). CDR3 length: 16 amino acids. The germline CDR1 and CDR2 sequences are SNHLY and FYNNEI. Trimming pared 6 bases from V and 1 base from J, leaving 15 bases between. The DNA of the CDR3 is TGTGCCAGCAGCGCAAACAGGGTAGGGAACACCGGGGAGCTGTTTTTT. As protein: CASSANRVGNTGELFF.

The rearrangement links TRBV5-1 to TRBJ2-1; 8 bases line up with TRBD2. This CDR3 contains 14 residues. Trimming at V came to 3 bases and at J to 5 bases, leaving 4 bases not matched to a gene. Germline V gene lookup returns CDR1 SGHRS and CDR2 YFSETQ. CDR3 sequence (DNA): TGCGCCAGCAGCTCGCACGGGGGGGACAATGAGCAGTTCTTC. Translation: CASSSHGGDNEQFF. Complete variable domain (other parts from reference TRBV5-1 and TRBJ2-1): KAGVTQTPRYLIKTRGQQVTLSCSPISGHRSVSWYQQTPGQGLQFLFEYFSETQRNKGNFPGRFSGRQFSNSRSEMNVSTLELGDSALYLCASSSHGGDNEQFFGPGTRLTVL.

This clone was observed once. The J gene is TRBJ2-3, the V gene TRBV28, with D possibly TRBD2 on 7 matching bases. Germline values: CDR1 MDHEN, CDR2 SYDVKM. V gave up 6 bases and J gave up 4 bases, with 23 bases separating them. This CDR3 has 17 amino acids. In DNA, the CDR3 is TGTGCCAGCAGCCGTAGACAGGTCGGGAGGCACGCAGATACGCAGTATTTT. This codes for CASSRRQVGRHADTQYF. Full variable domain (remainder filled in from reference TRBV28 and TRBJ2-3): DVKVTQSSRYLVKRTGEKVFLECVQDMDHENMFWYRQDPGLGLRLIYFSYDVKMKEKGDIPEGYSVSREKKERFSLILESASTNQTSMYLCASSRRQVGRHADTQYFGPGTRLTVL.

The J gene is TRBJ2-1, the V gene TRBV6-4; 10 positions agree with TRBD2. J was trimmed by 1 base and V by 1 base; bases with no gene match: 7. The germline V gene has CDR1 MRHNA and CDR2 SNTAGT. CDR3 size: 18 residues. CDR3: CASSDFYLAGVSYNEQFF. DNA for the CDR3: TGTGCCAGCAGTGACTTCTACCTAGCGGGAGTTTCCTACAATGAGCAGTTCTTC.

CDR3 DNA: TGTGCCAGTAGTATATCAAGCGGGAGTTTCCTGAATGAGCAGTTCTTC. Residues: CASSISSGSFLNEQFF. V gene TRBV19 combines with J gene TRBJ2-1; 8 nucleotides align to TRBD2. The germline V gene encodes CDR1 LNHDA and CDR2 SQIVND (reference sequence). V was clipped by 2 bases and J by 7 bases; unmatched bases: 10. The CDR3 is made up of 16 amino acids. Full variable domain (remainder filled in from reference TRBV19 and TRBJ2-1): DGGITQSPKYLFRKEGQNVTLSCEQNLNHDAMYWYRQDPGQGLRLIYYSQIVNDFQKGDIAEGYSVSREKKESFPLTVTSAQKNPTAFYLCASSISSGSFLNEQFFGPGTRLTVL.

The chain uses TRBV29-1 and TRBJ1-1; 8 bases are a match to TRBD1. CDR1 and CDR2 from the germline V gene are SQVTM and ANQGSEA. With 6 bases clipped from V and 4 bases from J, the junction kept 7 bases outside the gene matches. The CDR3 runs to 13 residues. This CDR3 reads CSVNQGTGTEAFF. The CDR3 DNA reads TGCAGCGTAAATCAGGGGACAGGCACTGAAGCTTTCTTT.

V gene TRBV5-1 combines with J gene TRBJ2-5; D possibly corresponds to TRBD2 (7 bases). This CDR3 region has 17 residues. CDR1 SGHRS and CDR2 YFSETQ come from the germline V gene. V lost 2 bases, J lost 5 bases, and 22 bases lay in between. The CDR3 DNA follows: TGCGCCAGCAGCTTTGGAACACAGGGAGGGCCTAGGGAGACCCAGTACTTC. Its translation: CASSFGTQGGPRETQYF.